Described below is a single T cell receptor (beta chain) sequence and its context. This clonotype was observed once. Its recognized antigen is unknown. No base-level quality is on record; no much larger clone is a single base apart. Evidence from one read is weak. These data come from a study of CD8 T cells in Susac syndrome (dated by TCRdb to about 2019). In the study overall: Repertoire sequencing was used to test whether CD8+ T cell activation and differentiation in Susac syndrome was antigen driven. CD8+ T cell repertoire clonality was compared between some 13 healthy donors, some 14 Susac syndrome patients and around 15 multiple sclerosis patients.

RNA was extracted with the RNeasy kit and about 0.45 to 1 ug was reverse transcribed using random hexamers. TCR beta CDR3 regions were amplified with the immunoSEQ multiplex PCR assay covering 54 Vbeta and 13 Jbeta segments. PCR amplification bias was corrected by using a synthetic template baseline for primer optimization and computational correction. Under the source paper's analysis protocol: Reads were assigned to V, D and J genes according to IMGT and analyzed in immunoSEQ Analyzer, with only productive sequences retained. Clonality was calculated as one minus the Shannon entropy normalized by log2 of the number of productive unique sequences. Public and private clones were assessed among the 100 most prevalent clones of each patient and control. Susac-specific clones were defined as absent from healthy and MS cohorts, about 1,000 published viral clones and other ImmuneACCESS disease sequences. TCRdb passed the public sequencing reads through fastp at Q25 and MiXCR, retaining productive beta sequences. Under each unique CDR3 protein, matching rows form one entry showing the most common genes and DNA. TCRdb's processing, not the authors' own work, is the source of the V and J calls. In this sample the table shows 330,000 or so distinct CDR3 sequences, 65% to 90% of which occur a single time. The ten largest clones capture roughly 0.21% of the sample.

Peripheral blood CD8+ and CD4+ T cells from healthy donors, Susac syndrome patients and multiple sclerosis patients were profiled by high-throughput TCR beta sequencing. Multiple sclerosis controls were treatment-naive patients with stable or active relapsing-remitting disease fulfilling revised McDonald criteria. Bulk CD8+ and CD4+ T cells were purified by magnetic negative isolation, whereas CD8+ TEMRA cells were enriched by FACS. Blood was drawn into EDTA tubes, processed within 24 hours, and PBMCs were isolated by density gradient centrifugation. PBMCs intended for TCR sequencing were frozen in liquid nitrogen and were later thawed in a 37 degrees C water bath. The sorted or isolated CD4+, CD8+ and CD8+ TEMRA cells had a purity of 90% or higher. V is cut back by 2 bases and J by 3 bases, with 5 bases in the junction unmatched. For CDR1 and CDR2, the germline V gene lists MNHEY and SVGEGT. Reading from cysteine to phenylalanine, the CDR3 counts 15 amino acids. Only the CDR3 part of the read is kept: 45 bases, read in frame from the first base.

The full study reports these points: The number of individuals in the TCR sequencing and HLA analysis was recognized as being relatively small.

Recombination joined TRBV6-2 or TRBV6-3 with TRBJ2-7, with 9 central nucleotides matching TRBD2. Sequencing was done on a sample of CD8+ T cells from PBMCs. The clonotype was recovered from a human donor with multiple sclerosis. The bases read TGTGCCAGCAGTTACGAGATAGCGGGAGACTACGAGCAGTACTTC. Its protein product is CASSYEIAGDYEQYF.